The 19 T cell receptor beta chains in this list originate from one sample, sequenced in a study of CD8 T cells in Susac syndrome. The authors reverse transcribed roughly 0.5 to 1 ug RNA with random hexamers. From the immunoSEQ multiplex PCR reads, TCRdb called clonotypes with MiXCR, one entry per CDR3 protein. The profile covers under 550,000 distinct CDR3 sequences, with approximately 89% appearing a single time and 0.12% taken by the ten largest. Sequencing used CD8+ T cells from PBMCs. The receptors here all came from a human donor with multiple sclerosis.

The V gene is TRBV19, the J gene TRBJ2-3, with TRBD2 matching 8 bases. V shed 6 bases, J shed 2 bases, and the junction held 4 bases outside the gene matches. In germline, CDR1 is LNHDA, CDR2 SQIVND (reference sequence). CDR3 length: 14 residues. CDR3 amino acids: CASRERETTDTQYF. In nucleotides, the CDR3 is TGTGCCAGTAGGGAGCGGGAGACCACAGATACGCAGTATTTT.

The genes are TRBV10-3 and TRBJ2-2; 11 bases agree with TRBD2. After removal of 2 bases from V and 0 bases from J, the junction contained 11 bases not matched to a gene. The CDR3 is 20 amino acids. The V gene's germline CDR1 is ENHRY and CDR2 SYGVKD. In DNA, the CDR3 is TGTGCCATCAGTGAGCCCACTAGCGGGGGCCCAATAACGAACACCGGGGAGCTGTTTTTT. Translating it yields CAISEPTSGGPITNTGELFF.

The chain is built from TRBV12-3 or TRBV12-4 and TRBJ2-3; D is uncertain. The CDR3 consists of 12 residues. V lost 6 bases, J lost 4 bases, and 8 bases lay in between. This chain's CDR3 is CASRGYADTQYF. The CDR3 DNA reads as TGTGCCAGCAGGGGGTACGCAGATACGCAGTATTTT.

The V gene is TRBV6-1, the J gene TRBJ1-5; 7 bases are a match to TRBD1. The CDR3 length is 15 residues. Germline loops: CDR1 MNHNS, CDR2 SASEGT. The ends lost 3 bases at V and 1 base at J; junction bases unmatched: 3. CDR3 in amino acids: CASSEDRSSNQPQHF. CDR3 bases: TGTGCCAGCAGTGAGGACAGGAGCAGCAATCAGCCCCAGCATTTT.

The chain recombines TRBV29-1 with TRBJ2-2, with 7 bases aligning to TRBD1. Germline trimming cut 3 bases from V and 1 base from J; bases unmatched to any gene: 5. Germline V gene lookup returns CDR1 SQVTM and CDR2 ANQGSEA. The CDR3 is 15 amino acids. The CDR3 nucleotides read TGCAGCGTTGACGACAGGGACATGAACACCGGGGAGCTGTTTTTT. This codes for CSVDDRDMNTGELFF.

The chain combines TRBV19 with TRBJ2-7; a possible D gene is TRBD1 (6 bases). V shed 5 bases and J shed 3 bases, with 17 bases lying between them. This CDR3 is built from 15 residues. Germline assignment: CDR1 LNHDA and CDR2 SQIVND (reference sequence). The CDR3 region is CASSPAAGESYEQYF. DNA of the CDR3: TGTGCCAGTAGTCCCGCCGCAGGGGAAAGCTACGAGCAGTACTTC.

The J gene is TRBJ1-1, the V gene TRBV11-2; D perhaps matches TRBD1 (5 bases). Germline V gene sequence: CDR1 SGHAT, CDR2 FQNNGV. V gave up 5 bases and J gave up 4 bases, with 20 bases separating them. CDR3 length: 16 residues. CDR3 loop: CASSLWDAGRATEAFF. CDR3 in DNA: TGTGCCAGCAGCCTTTGGGACGCGGGGCGGGCCACTGAAGCTTTCTTT. The complete variable domain, with remaining parts taken from reference TRBV11-2 and TRBJ1-1, reads EAGVAQSPRYKIIEKRQSVAFWCNPISGHATLYWYQQILGQGPKLLIQFQNNGVVDDSQLPKDRFSAERLKGVDSTLKIQPAKLEDSAVYLCASSLWDAGRATEAFFGQGTRLTVV.

The chain uses TRBV27 and TRBJ1-3; TRBD1 is a possible D gene (6 bases). The CDR3 spans 17 residues. Germline lookup yields CDR1 MNHEY and CDR2 SMNVEV (reference sequence). The V end lost 0 bases, the J end lost 0 bases, and 12 bases lay between the germline ends. CDR3 protein: CASSLSEGGGSGNTIYF. The CDR3 nucleotides read TGTGCCAGCAGTTTATCGGAGGGGGGAGGCTCTGGAAACACCATATATTTT.

The chain joins TRBV5-5 to TRBJ1-1; TRBD1 aligns across 9 bases. Germline-derived CDR1 and CDR2 are SGHKS and YYEKEE (reference sequence). V lost 4 bases, J lost 4 bases, and 5 bases stayed unmatched. This CDR3 contains 14 residues. The CDR3 is CASSAGTGSTEAFF. DNA of the CDR3: TGTGCCAGCAGCGCCGGGACAGGGAGCACTGAAGCTTTCTTT.

The chain joins TRBV14 to TRBJ1-4, with a tentative D call TRBD1 (5 bases). With 3 bases removed from V and 4 bases from J, the gap between germline ends came to 18 bases. CDR1 is SGHDN and CDR2 is FVKESK in the germline V gene. The CDR3 is 17 amino acids. The CDR3 sequence is CASSQGQPGLHNEKLFF. In DNA form, the CDR3 reads TGTGCCAGCAGCCAGGGTCAGCCGGGACTCCATAATGAAAAACTGTTTTTT.

This sequence joins TRBV6-1 and TRBJ2-5; TRBD1 matches 7 bases. V gave up 6 bases and J gave up 4 bases; unmatched junction bases: 14. The germline gives CDR1 MNHNS, CDR2 SASEGT. The CDR3 contains 16 residues. The DNA for the CDR3 is TGTGCCAGCAGCGACGAGCGGACAGGTGACCGAGAGACCCAGTACTTC. Its protein product is CASSDERTGDRETQYF.

The chain employs TRBV28 and TRBJ1-2; D is uncertain. This CDR3 is 16 amino acids long. The germline CDR1 and CDR2 sequences are MDHEN and SYDVKM. The germline V and J ends were trimmed by 5 bases and 0 bases, with 16 bases remaining between them. This CDR3 reads CASSQSDLFPNYGYTF. The CDR3 coding sequence is TGTGCCAGCAGTCAATCCGACCTATTCCCTAACTATGGCTACACCTTC.

The chain is built from TRBV28 and TRBJ2-7, with no clear D. Trimming left V 8 bases short and J 4 bases short, with 9 bases between. This CDR3 is built from 11 residues. Germline-derived CDR1 and CDR2 are MDHEN and SYDVKM. CDR3 region: CASGPTYEQYF. CDR3 bases: TGTGCCAGCGGACCGACTTACGAGCAGTACTTC.

The chain recombines TRBV7-2 with TRBJ2-1, with D perhaps matching TRBD1 or TRBD2 (5 bases each). The germline V gene has CDR1 SGHTA and CDR2 FQGNSA. V gave up 3 bases and J gave up 0 bases, with 9 bases separating them. The CDR3 consists of 15 residues. This CDR3 is CASSLWGSSYNEQFF. Here the CDR3 DNA reads TGTGCCAGCAGCTTGTGGGGGAGCTCCTACAATGAGCAGTTCTTC.

The chain has TRBV4-1 and TRBJ2-1; D unresolved. CDR1 and CDR2 from the germline V gene are MGHRA and YSYEKL. The CDR3 runs 16 residues. V was shortened by 3 bases and J by 1 base, with 13 bases between the two germline ends. The CDR3 DNA is TGCGCCAGCAGCCAGGAAGGATTGTGGTCCTACAATGAGCAGTTCTTC. Translation gives CASSQEGLWSYNEQFF.

This chain links TRBV14 with TRBJ1-1; D is undetermined. This CDR3 spans 15 amino acids. The germline V and J ends were trimmed by 0 bases and 8 bases, with 16 bases remaining between them. Germline CDR1 reads SGHDN; CDR2 reads FVKESK. This chain's CDR3 is CASSQDGDYCSEAFF. In DNA, the CDR3 is TGTGCCAGCAGCCAAGATGGGGATTATTGCAGCGAAGCTTTCTTT.

This chain links TRBV27 with TRBJ2-2; D not resolved. Germline values: CDR1 MNHEY, CDR2 SMNVEV (reference sequence). The V and J ends lost 3 bases and 3 bases respectively, with 5 bases between them. The CDR3 contains 13 residues. In DNA, the CDR3 is TGTGCCAGCAGTTTGACCTACACCGGGGAGCTGTTTTTT. Translated, it gives CASSLTYTGELFF.

The rearrangement joins TRBV3-1 to TRBJ2-3; 7 bases match TRBD2. This CDR3 region has 18 residues. Germline CDR1 and CDR2: LGHDT and YNNKEL (reference sequence). The junction had 11 bases not matched to a gene; V was cut back by 0 bases and J by 2 bases. The DNA of the CDR3 is TGTGCCAGCAGCCAAGAAGTCCGTGCCGGGAGGAACACAGATACGCAGTATTTT. Amino acids: CASSQEVRAGRNTDTQYF.

The table lists this clonotype with a few counts. The chain links TRBV29-1 to TRBJ1-1; 10 bases are shared with TRBD1. CDR1 is SQVTM and CDR2 is ANQGSEA in the germline V gene. The junction had 5 bases not matched to a gene; V was cut back by 7 bases and J by 6 bases. This CDR3 is built from 12 residues. The CDR3 reads CSAKGQGAEAFF. CDR3 nucleotide sequence: TGCAGCGCCAAAGGACAGGGGGCTGAAGCTTTCTTT.